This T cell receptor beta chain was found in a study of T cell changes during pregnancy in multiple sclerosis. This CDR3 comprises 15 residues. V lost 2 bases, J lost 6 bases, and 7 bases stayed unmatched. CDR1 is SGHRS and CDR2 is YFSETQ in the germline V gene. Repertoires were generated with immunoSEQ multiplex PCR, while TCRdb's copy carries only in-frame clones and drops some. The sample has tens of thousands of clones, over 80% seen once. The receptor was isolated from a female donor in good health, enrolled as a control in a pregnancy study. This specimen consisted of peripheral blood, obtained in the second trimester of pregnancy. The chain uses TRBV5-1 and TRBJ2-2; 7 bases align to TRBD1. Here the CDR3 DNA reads TGCGCCAGCAGCTTATCGACAGGGACCTCCGGGGAGCTGTTTTTT. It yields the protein CASSLSTGTSGELFF.